A selection of T cell receptor beta chains follows, all from one sample in a study of identical twins. TCRdb passed the 5' RACE reads through MiXCR, listing each CDR3 protein once. Of some 630,000 distinct CDR3 sequences in the sample, under 8.5% were seen once. These records were also assigned to another study, of yellow fever vaccine responses in identical twins.

Sample: PBMCs. The receptors derive from a woman in her late teens or twenties in good health. CDR3s include the opening cysteine and the closing phenylalanine or tryptophan.

j_call v_call cdr3_aa
TRBJ1-5 TRBV20-1 CSASATGNQPQHF
TRBJ1-5 TRBV6-1 CASSPGGISNQPQHF
TRBJ2-5 TRBV5-1 CASSGSGTGSETQYF
TRBJ2-7 TRBV28 CASSLGLAGVRYEQYF
TRBJ2-7 TRBV28 CASTDGTRLYEQYF
TRBJ2-3 TRBV21-1 CASSKVGGGSDTQYF
TRBJ1-1 TRBV7-9 CASSAARAGALNTEAFF
TRBJ2-2 TRBV15 CATSRGGGPGRTGELFF
TRBJ2-1 TRBV14 CASSQILYSSNEQFF
TRBJ2-5 TRBV6-2/TRBV6-3 CASSYWGEETQYF
TRBJ1-4 TRBV28 CASSPGQGISTNEKLFF
TRBJ2-2 TRBV5-1 CASSLLDTGELFF
TRBJ2-1 TRBV11-2 CASSPSSGGFYNEQFF
TRBJ2-1 TRBV7-8 CASSQQTLTSYNEQFF
TRBJ2-5 TRBV4-1 CASSDPELGVRETQYF
TRBJ1-2 TRBV6-1 CASSEGTVSSYTF
TRBJ2-2 TRBV11-2 CASSSWTGPNTGELFF
TRBJ2-1 TRBV12-3/TRBV12-4 CASSPGQGGSYNEQFF
TRBJ2-1 TRBV7-9 CASSSLRHRVYEQFF
TRBJ2-2 TRBV21-1 CASSKRGQPGAGELFF
TRBJ2-7 TRBV19 CASSMVRGREKYF
TRBJ2-7 TRBV27 CASSFFGDTDSLSF
TRBJ2-5 TRBV10-1 CASSESGGEETQYF
TRBJ1-2 TRBV3-1 CASSQGHSSGYTF